This entry is about one TCR beta chain. This CDR3 has 12 residues. V gave up 0 bases and J gave up 17 bases, with 13 bases separating them. CDR1 LGHNA and CDR2 YSLEER come from the germline V gene. The sorted-subset replicate PCRs were given about 210 ng DNA, which is 25,000 to 35,000 T cell genomes. Profiling relied on immunoSEQ multiplex PCR, and the TCRdb table lists in-frame clones only, not all of them. The table lists about 1 million clones, about 75% of them singletons, with over 1.3% in the top ten. The data belong to a study of shared clonotypes between healthy human individuals. The donors, all of them Caucasian adults, lived in Nashville, Tennessee.

The source material was memory CD4+ T cells sorted from blood. Subset described: CD45RA-negative fraction. The chain carries TRBV4-3 and TRBJ2-2; no firm D call. This TCR derives from a man younger than 35 in good health. The CDR3 sequence is CASSQEIYGCFF. Written as DNA, the CDR3 is TGCGCCAGCAGCCAAGAAATCTACGGCTGTTTTTTT.